A single TCR beta chain is shown here with its context. It lacks a known antigen. No per-base quality is available; no much larger clone lies one base away. Patients with a history of autoimmune disease or receiving systemic immunosuppression were excluded from the trial. In every dose cohort, peripheral blood was drawn for TCR sequencing at baseline, cycle 4 day 1, and cycle 7 day 1. Samples came from an open-label, multicenter, first-in-human phase I dose-escalation trial of ivuxolimab. Adults with locally advanced or metastatic head and neck squamous cell, hepatocellular, melanoma or renal cell carcinoma were enrolled in the trial. Before TCR sequencing, CD4+ and CD8+ T cells were separately sorted from peripheral blood. This sample is part of a study of OX40 agonist ivuxolimab in advanced cancers. Some background on the complete study: Ivuxolimab was a fully human IgG2 agonistic monoclonal antibody targeting the costimulatory receptor OX40 (CD134). Three dose-escalation patients achieved partial responses, one with hepatocellular carcinoma and two with cutaneous melanoma. Intravenous ivuxolimab was administered to patients every 2 weeks at six dose levels: 0.01, 0.1, 0.3, 1.5, 3 and 10 mg/kg. In the dose-escalation cohort, roughly 80% of patients were male, and the mean age was approximately 60 years, with a range of roughly 20 to 80. Peripheral TCRbeta sequencing was intended to test whether TCR sequence diversity was altered and clonal T-cell expansion was caused by ivuxolimab. The paper describes the monotherapy dose-escalation part (N = 52 patients) of the phase I trial of ivuxolimab. Patients were allowed to have had prior anti-PD-1, anti-PD-L1 or anti-CTLA-4 therapy, and roughly 40% of the dose-escalation patients had previously received checkpoint inhibitors. Of the approximately 54 dose-escalation patients, hepatocellular carcinoma was present in about 20, melanoma in some 15, renal cell carcinoma in 9 and head and neck cancer in 9.

General findings and caveats noted by the study authors: At doses of 0.1 to 3.0 mg/kg, clonal expansion of both CD4+ and CD8+ T cells in blood was seen between baseline and week 6. Low levels of normalized T-cell clonal expansion were also seen in some patients who did not respond. After ivuxolimab, CD8+ T cells had more expanded clones than CD4+ T cells on average. Antigen specificity was not determined for the clonally expanded peripheral T cells. In the 0.1-3.0 mg/kg groups, partial responders had among the lowest normalized peripheral clonal expansion, particularly in CD8+ T cells.

For sequencing of the TCRbeta CDR3 region, genomic DNA was extracted from the sorted cells. The immunoSEQ Assay was used for sequencing of TCRbeta CDR3 regions. TCRdb provides this immuneACCESS table in a form limited to in-frame rearrangements. Some clones are lacking; in checked studies, under half of them reflect an unresolved V gene, and why the rest are absent is not known. This sample comprises 96,000 or so clones, 84% of them detected only once. The ten most abundant clones make up under 6.5% of the sample. Germline trimming: 5 bases from V, 6 bases from J; junction bases outside gene matches: 4. Taken from cysteine to phenylalanine, the CDR3 has 14 residues. Only the CDR3 region is kept as DNA, spanning 42 bases read in frame from base 1. Taken from the germline V gene (reference sequence), the CDR1 and CDR2 loops are MNHNY and SVGAGI.

The clonotype was recovered from an adult with an advanced solid tumor such as melanoma, head and neck, liver or kidney cancer. The material was CD4+ or CD8+ T cells sorted from blood, obtained in a trial of the OX40 agonist ivuxolimab. In this chain, TRBV6-6 is recombined with TRBJ2-1; a stretch of 10 junction bases matches TRBD2. The CDR3 reads as follows: CASSPGTSVNEQFF. The DNA sequence is TGTGCCAGCAGTCCCGGGACTAGCGTCAATGAGCAGTTCTTC.